The source of this TCR beta chain is a study of cytomegalovirus exposure and HLA in healthy donors. Study information: Around 78 million unique TCR sequences came from HLA-typed donors in an early release. Within the Caucasian-associated ancestry cluster were under 85% of the approximately 400 genotyped donors. Study-level points and caveats: Published work reported that the classifier diagnosed cytomegalovirus status with high specificity and sensitivity.

Primers included in the PCR were 60 Vbeta and 13 Jbeta primers. TCRdb keeps only in-frame clones here, not all; method: immunoSEQ multiplex PCR. The data contain roughly 130,000 clones, roughly 77% of them singletons. CDR3 size: 14 residues. CDR1 is SQVTM, CDR2 ANQGSEA, per germline. V was pared by 7 bases and J by 2 bases, with 7 bases of the junction left unmatched. Concerning this clone: What it binds is not known.

Material for sequencing was PBMCs. V gene TRBV29-1 combines with J gene TRBJ2-3; 9 bases align to TRBD2. This TCR was recovered from a female donor in good health and CMV-seronegative. The CDR3 region has the DNA TGCAGCGATAGGACTAGCGAGAACACAGATACGCAGTATTTT. Translated: CSDRTSENTDTQYF.